The clone carrying this TCR beta chain was seen more than once but under ten times. This entry belongs to a study of beta chain features in type 1 diabetes. With 0 bases removed from V and 3 bases from J, the gap between germline ends came to 9 bases. CDR1 SGHRS and CDR2 YFSETQ come from the germline V gene. The length of the CDR3 is 15 residues. What was sequenced were expressed TCRB transcripts, since all of the isolated RNA had been reverse transcribed. Sequencing was performed with immunoSEQ multiplex PCR; in TCRdb, only in-frame clones are kept and a portion is missing. The sample has approximately 400,000 clones; roughly 15% are singletons.

The clonotype was recovered from a woman under 30 in good health. The sample comprised naive CD4+ T cells from blood. V and J are TRBV5-1 and TRBJ1-4; no clear D. In DNA form, the CDR3 reads TGCGCCAGCAGCTTGGTTGCCAGTCCTAATGAAAAACTGTTTTTT. Translation: CASSLVASPNEKLFF.